These 23 T cell receptor beta chains were all obtained from the same sample, sequenced in a study of T cell changes during pregnancy in multiple sclerosis. Measured with immunoSEQ multiplex PCR; TCRdb has only the in-frame clones, and not every one. The sample holds around 80,000 clones, roughly nine tenths seen once. Specimen: peripheral blood, collected before pregnancy. The receptors were sampled from a female donor with multiple sclerosis, enrolled in a pregnancy study.

This chain uses TRBV7-3 with TRBJ2-1, with TRBD2 matching over 8 bases. The CDR3 spans 13 residues. With 5 bases clipped from V and 7 bases from J, the junction kept 4 bases outside the gene matches. Germline V lookup: CDR1 SGHTA, CDR2 FQGTGA. The CDR3 sequence: CASSLSSGNEQFF. CDR3 in DNA: TGTGCCAGCAGCCTCTCTAGCGGGAATGAGCAGTTCTTC.

This clone was seen only once. The V and J genes are TRBV30 and TRBJ1-5; 8 nucleotides match TRBD1. The CDR3 extends over 16 amino acids. The germline V gene encodes CDR1 GTSNPN and CDR2 SVGIG (reference sequence). J gave up 9 bases and V 0 bases, and 13 bases lay outside the gene matches. The CDR3 nucleotides are TGTGCCTGGAGTGTACCCCCCGCAGGGGGCGCGGGGCCCCAGCATTTT. The encoded protein is CAWSVPPAGGAGPQHF. Supplemented by reference TRBV30 and TRBJ1-5, the full variable domain reads SQTIHQWPATLVQPVGSPLSLECTVEGTSNPNLYWYRQAAGRGLQLLFYSVGIGQISSEVPQNLSASRPQDRQFILSSKKLLLSDSGFYLCAWSVPPAGGAGPQHFGDGTRLSIL.

This chain uses TRBV7-9 with TRBJ2-3, with TRBD2 identical over 8 bases. This CDR3 has 15 residues. From germline, CDR1 is SEHNR and CDR2 FQNEAQ (reference sequence). The ends lost 4 bases at V and 6 bases at J; junction bases unmatched: 9. This CDR3 reads CASSSTREVEDTQYF. CDR3 bases: TGTGCCAGCAGCTCAACGCGGGAGGTAGAGGATACGCAGTATTTT.

The chain couples TRBV11-1 to TRBJ1-1, with D tentatively TRBD1 (5 bases). Germline-derived CDR1 and CDR2 are SGHAT and FQDESV (reference sequence). The CDR3 has 13 amino acids. V lost 6 bases and J 4 bases, leaving 12 bases between the germline ends. In DNA, the CDR3 is TGTGCCAGCAGGGGGCGCGAAGGCACTGAAGCTTTCTTT. Protein product: CASRGREGTEAFF. The variable domain in full, completed from reference TRBV11-1 and TRBJ1-1, reads EAEVAQSPRYKITEKSQAVAFWCDPISGHATLYWYRQILGQGPELLVQFQDESVVDDSQLPKDRFSAERLKGVDSTLKIQPAELGDSAMYLCASRGREGTEAFFGQGTRLTVV.

This chain joins TRBV5-8 and TRBJ1-6, with D possibly matching TRBD1 (5 bases). Germline lookup yields CDR1 SGHTS and CDR2 YDEGEE. The V end was cut by 1 base, the J end by 6 bases, with 14 bases between. This CDR3 has 16 residues. This CDR3 reads CASSLMAGLGNSPLHF. The CDR3 DNA sequence: TGTGCCAGCAGCTTGATGGCAGGGTTAGGTAATTCACCCCTCCACTTT.

This clone was counted only a few times. The chain recombines TRBV21-1 with TRBJ1-6; TRBD1, the table's D call, lacks a check against the DNA. TRBV21-1 is reported as a pseudogene. The CDR3 has 13 residues. The CDR3 spells CASTSGQIKPLHF. The CDR3 DNA is TGTGCCAGCACCTCGGGACAGATCAAACCCCTCCACTTT.

J is TRBJ1-2 and V is TRBV9; the D is unclear. The CDR3 covers 14 residues. V was clipped by 0 bases and J by 5 bases, with 11 bases between them. Germline V lookup: CDR1 SGDLS, CDR2 YYNGEE. CDR3 region: CASSVDPGGYGYTF. For the CDR3, the DNA is TGTGCCAGCAGCGTAGACCCGGGAGGGTATGGCTACACCTTC.

The V gene is TRBV29-1, the J gene TRBJ2-2; perhaps TRBD2 as D (6 bases). CDR1 and CDR2 from the germline V gene are SQVTM and ANQGSEA. The CDR3 loop spans 13 amino acids. The ends were cut back, 3 bases at V and 4 bases at J, with 9 bases in the middle. Here the CDR3 DNA reads TGCAGCGTTGACGGGGGAATCACCGGGGAGCTGTTTTTT. Its protein is CSVDGGITGELFF.

The chain has TRBV5-1 and TRBJ1-1, with D perhaps TRBD1 (5 bases). Deletions cut 4 bases from V and 0 bases from J, with 7 bases between. The germline V gene has CDR1 SGHRS and CDR2 YFSETQ. This CDR3 is built from 13 residues. Here the CDR3 DNA reads TGCGCCAGCAGCGAGACAGTGAACACTGAAGCTTTCTTT. It translates to CASSETVNTEAFF.

The chain uses TRBV4-2 and TRBJ2-7; D unresolved. CDR3 length equals 13 residues. The germline V and J ends were trimmed by 0 bases and 2 bases, with 5 bases remaining between them. Germline CDR1 LGHNA, CDR2 YNFKEQ. The CDR3 region is CASSQDRTYEQYF. The CDR3 DNA sequence: TGTGCCAGCAGCCAAGACAGAACCTACGAGCAGTACTTC.

The V and J genes are TRBV6-5 and TRBJ1-2; possibly TRBD1 for D (5 bases). The CDR3 spans 16 residues. Between the trimmed V and J ends, which lost 2 bases and 5 bases, there was a span of 18 bases. Germline CDR1 reads MNHEY; CDR2 reads SVGAGI. The CDR3 is CASSYDSNLILYGYTF. The CDR3 DNA is TGTGCCAGCAGTTACGACAGTAACCTGATCCTATATGGCTACACCTTC.

The chain combines TRBV7-2 with TRBJ2-7, with 7 bases fitting TRBD2. Germline V CDR1 and CDR2: SGHTA, FQGNSA. Losses at the gene ends were 1 base for V and 3 bases for J; bases not matched to a gene: 6. The CDR3 loop spans 15 amino acids. As DNA, the CDR3 is TGTGCCAGCAGCTTAGTCCCAGCGGGGAGCTACGAGCAGTACTTC. It encodes CASSLVPAGSYEQYF.

The V and J genes are TRBV19 and TRBJ1-2, with 8 positions matching TRBD1. The ends lost 1 base at V and 4 bases at J; junction bases unmatched: 5. The CDR3 contains 15 residues. CDR1 LNHDA and CDR2 SQIVND come from the germline V gene (reference sequence). The CDR3: CASSIGTGHPYGYTF. CDR3 bases: TGTGCCAGTAGTATAGGGACAGGGCATCCCTATGGCTACACCTTC.

V is TRBV19 and J is TRBJ1-1; no definite D call. There are 14 residues in the CDR3. Deletions cut 7 bases from V and 0 bases from J, with 12 bases between. CDR1 and CDR2 from the germline V gene are LNHDA and SQIVND (reference sequence). CDR3 region: CASTLVSMNTEAFF. The DNA of the CDR3 is TGTGCCAGTACCCTAGTAAGCATGAACACTGAAGCTTTCTTT.

The V call is TRBV6-5, the J call TRBJ1-2; the match to TRBD1 covers 8 bases. The germline V gene has CDR1 MNHEY and CDR2 SVGAGI. V lost 4 bases and J lost 1; bases outside the gene matches: 8. The CDR3 is made up of 16 amino acids. The CDR3 coding sequence is TGTGCCAGCAGTTCCTCCTCGACAGGGGATAACTATGGCTACACCTTC. Its protein product is CASSSSSTGDNYGYTF.

This chain connects TRBV6-1 to TRBJ1-2, with 7 bases aligning to TRBD1. The J segment lost 8 bases and the V segment lost 2 bases, leaving 5 bases of the junction unmatched. This CDR3 region has 13 residues. The germline V gene encodes CDR1 MNHNS and CDR2 SASEGT. The DNA for the CDR3 is TGTGCCAGCAGTGAACCGACAGGGAAAGGCTACACCTTC. This translates into CASSEPTGKGYTF.

The rearrangement uses TRBV9 and TRBJ2-1, with 9 positions matching TRBD2. Trimming at V came to 1 base and at J to 4 bases, leaving 3 bases not matched to a gene. Germline CDR1 reads SGDLS; CDR2 reads YYNGEE. The CDR3 is made up of 15 amino acids. CDR3 region: CASSVSGGNYNEQFF. In DNA form, the CDR3 reads TGTGCCAGCAGCGTAAGCGGGGGGAATTACAATGAGCAGTTCTTC.

In this sample, this clone turned up once. V gene TRBV6-4 combines with J gene TRBJ2-2; D might be TRBD2 (5 bases). Germline V CDR1 and CDR2: MRHNA, SNTAGT. V lost 5 bases, J lost 0 bases, and 7 bases lay in between. This CDR3 region has 14 residues. CDR3 in DNA: TGTGCCAGCAGTCGGGGTCCGAACACCGGGGAGCTGTTTTTT. This sequence encodes CASSRGPNTGELFF.

CDR3 sequence reads: CAWSPSPGTEHEQYF. The CDR3 bases are TGTGCCTGGAGCCCCTCGCCCGGGACAGAACACGAGCAGTACTTC. The chain couples TRBV30 to TRBJ2-7; 7 bases map to TRBD1. Germline-derived CDR1 and CDR2 are GTSNPN and SVGIG (reference sequence). The ends lost 3 bases at V and 5 bases at J; junction bases unmatched: 13. The CDR3 sequence is 15 residues long.

This chain joins TRBV6-6 and TRBJ1-1; D is unclear. With 5 bases removed from V and 10 bases from J, the gap between germline ends came to 5 bases. This CDR3 region has 9 residues. CDR1 and CDR2 (germline): MNHNY, SVGAGI (reference sequence). CDR3 coding DNA: TGTGCCAGCAGTGAGGGAGCTTTCTTT. It codes for CASSEGAFF.

The chain couples TRBV27 to TRBJ2-3; no firm D call. There are 15 residues in the CDR3. Germline V gives CDR1 MNHEY, CDR2 SMNVEV (reference sequence). The V and J ends lost 6 bases and 8 bases respectively, with 21 bases between them. The CDR3, as DNA: TGTGCCAGCAGCTTCAGAATACAACTAACTGGTACGCAGTATTTT. Translated, it gives CASSFRIQLTGTQYF.

CDR3 DNA sequence: TGTGCCTGGAGTCCAGACAGGAGGGAAAAACTGTTTTTT. This translates into CAWSPDRREKLFF. The rearrangement joins TRBV30 to TRBJ1-4, with D possibly TRBD1 on 6 matching bases. Germline V gene sequence: CDR1 GTSNPN, CDR2 SVGIG (reference sequence). V shed 2 bases and J shed 8 bases, with 12 bases lying between them. There are 13 residues in the CDR3.

This chain joins TRBV28 and TRBJ1-2; tentative D call: TRBD1 (5 bases). There are 12 residues in the CDR3. Germline CDR1 reads MDHEN; CDR2 reads SYDVKM. Trimming cost V 10 bases and J 4 bases, with 13 bases left between them. The CDR3 DNA reads TGTGCCATTATGCGGGGGGGCTATGGCTACACCTTC. Translation gives CAIMRGGYGYTF.